Reported below is one T cell receptor (beta chain). The antigen this receptor binds is unknown. Base qualities were left out, and no much larger clone turns up one base away. This entry is derived from a study of CD8 T cells in Susac syndrome (dated by TCRdb to between 2019 and 2020). About the investigation overall: Of the Susac syndrome patients who were sequenced, about eight were in clinical remission while about six had clinically active disease. At blood withdrawal, Susac syndrome patients were either therapy-naive, taking corticosteroids (in some cases with IVIg as well), or taking IVIg alone. Whether CD8+ T cell activation and differentiation in Susac syndrome was antigen driven was tested using repertoire sequencing. The research as a whole found: In the CD4+ T cell repertoire of Susac syndrome patients, clonal expansion was not detected. The number of individuals in the TCR sequencing and HLA analysis was recognized as being relatively small.

RNA was extracted using the RNeasy kit, and roughly 0.5 to 1 microgram was reverse transcribed with random hexamers. The immunoSEQ multiplex PCR assay, which covers 54 Vbeta and 13 Jbeta segments, was used to amplify TCR beta CDR3 regions. PCR amplification bias was corrected by using a synthetic template baseline for primer optimization and computational correction. The original methods were these. Reads were annotated to V, D and J genes per IMGT and analyzed with immunoSEQ Analyzer, keeping only productive sequences. Clonality was calculated as one minus the Shannon entropy normalized by log2 of the number of productive unique sequences. Public and private clones were assessed among the 100 most prevalent clones of each patient and control. Clones were defined as Susac-specific when absent from the healthy and MS cohorts, from about 1,100 published viral clones and from other ImmuneACCESS disease sequences. TCRdb trimmed the raw reads at Q25, called clones with MiXCR and kept productive beta chains. Here each entry gathers all rows of one CDR3 protein and keeps the most common genes and DNA. TCRdb, not the authors, supplied the V and J calls. In this sample the table shows 150,000 to 200,000 distinct CDR3 sequences, 94% of which occur a single time. The top ten clonotypes cover over 0.095% of the sample.

Peripheral blood CD8+ and CD4+ T cells from healthy donors, Susac syndrome patients and multiple sclerosis patients were profiled by high-throughput TCR beta sequencing. The Susac syndrome patients fulfilled recently defined diagnostic criteria for definite or probable disease. Bulk CD8+ and CD4+ T cells were purified by magnetic negative isolation, whereas CD8+ TEMRA cells were enriched by FACS. Blood was drawn into EDTA tubes, processed within 24 hours, and PBMCs were isolated by density gradient centrifugation. PBMCs intended for TCR sequencing were cryopreserved in liquid nitrogen and were subsequently thawed in a 37 degrees C water bath. A purity of at least 90% was achieved for sorted or isolated CD4+, CD8+ and CD8+ TEMRA cells. Measured from the cysteine to the phenylalanine, the CDR3 is 15 residues long. Only the CDR3 portion is preserved as DNA: 45 bases, with reading frame beginning at the first base. V sheds 4 bases and J sheds 0 bases, leaving 12 bases between their ends.

The sample consisted of CD4+ T cells from PBMCs. This TCR was sampled from a human donor with Susac syndrome. Here the chain combines TRBV12-3 or TRBV12-4 and TRBJ1-1; TRBD1 is possibly the D segment (6 matching bases). The nucleotide sequence reads TGTGCCAGCAGTTCCTCGGACAGTATGAACACTGAAGCTTTCTTT. The encoded protein is CASSSSDSMNTEAFF.